This T cell receptor (beta chain) was obtained from a study of blood T cell repertoires in COVID-19. Across the study: Both acute and convalescent COVID-19 samples were obtained from the United States, Italy and Spain. Sample material is recorded as cDNA or gDNA derived from T cells, B-cell-depleted T cells, or PBMCs.

Looked up from germline, CDR1 is LNHDA and CDR2 is SQIVND (reference sequence). Trimming shortened V by 3 bases and J by 3 bases, and 23 bases separated the two germline ends. CDR3 length: 18 amino acids. Per the original data handling: Researchers report that nucleated cell counts were estimated from reference gene primer amplification. TCRdb keeps only in-frame clones here, not all; method: immunoSEQ multiplex PCR. That table furnishes V, J and clone size, whereas the DNA furnished D and trimming. The sample records roughly 180,000 clones, around 94% being singletons. Patients at the Seattle site were enrolled during active infection and followed longitudinally.

The clonotype was recovered from a man under 40 with COVID-19, enrolled during active disease. Material: peripheral blood. The chain has TRBV19 and TRBJ1-2; no firm D call. The CDR3 here is CASSIFSGFPGGDYGYTF. As DNA, the CDR3 is TGTGCCAGTAGTATCTTCTCCGGGTTTCCAGGCGGGGACTATGGCTACACCTTC.